A single T cell receptor beta chain is shown here with its context. Its specificity is not known. Germline loops: CDR1 MDHEN, CDR2 SYDVKM. CDR3 length: 15 amino acids. Trimming took 6 bases from V and 6 from J; bases not matched to a gene: 10. The data were obtained in a study of T cells after yellow fever vaccination. The study's findings and limits: Contamination by abundant bulk-population clonotypes could be present in FACS-sorted repertoires. Post-booster samples contained most primary-vaccination clones (approximately 95% CD4, about 87% CD8).

TCRdb called the 5' RACE reads again in MiXCR, with one record for every CDR3 protein. The table lists 550,000 to 750,000 distinct CDR3 sequences, about 13% of them singletons, with over 13% in the top ten. The input for sequencing was PBMCs, taken on the day of the yellow fever booster vaccination. The TCR originated in a man aged 25 to 45 who received the YFV17D yellow fever vaccine. The chain carries TRBV28 and TRBJ2-1; 8 bases agree with TRBD2. The chain's CDR3 is CASSHTSGLINEQFF. The DNA of the CDR3 is TGTGCCAGCAGCCACACTAGCGGACTCATCAATGAGCAGTTCTTC.